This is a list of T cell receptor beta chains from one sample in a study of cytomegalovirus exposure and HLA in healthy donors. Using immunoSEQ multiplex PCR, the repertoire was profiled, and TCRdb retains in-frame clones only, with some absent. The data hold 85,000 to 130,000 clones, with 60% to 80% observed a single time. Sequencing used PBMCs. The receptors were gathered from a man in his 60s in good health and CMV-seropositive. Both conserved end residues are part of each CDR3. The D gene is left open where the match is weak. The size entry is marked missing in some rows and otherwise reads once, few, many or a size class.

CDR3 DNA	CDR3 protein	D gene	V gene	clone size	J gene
TGTGCCAGTAGTATAGGTCCACTCACTGAAGCTTTCTTT	CASSIGPLTEAFF	NA	TRBV19	NA	TRBJ1-1
TGTGCCAGCGGACTAGCGGGGGGCAGCTCCTACAATGAGCAGTTCTTC	CASGLAGGSSYNEQFF	TRBD2	TRBV7-2	NA	TRBJ2-1
TGTGCCGCCGCGGGAGGGGAGACCCAGTACTTC	CAAAGGETQYF	TRBD2	TRBV6-5	NA	TRBJ2-5
TGTGCCAGCAGGACGGCGACAGGGAGTGCCTATGGCTACACCTTC	CASRTATGSAYGYTF	TRBD1	TRBV2	NA	TRBJ1-2
TGTGCCAGCAGCGCAGGGGGCCACTCCTACGAGCAGTACTTC	CASSAGGHSYEQYF	TRBD1	TRBV27	medium-sized	TRBJ2-7
TGTGCCAGTAGCCGAGAACAACTAGCGGACACCGGGGAGCTGTTTTTT	CASSREQLADTGELFF	TRBD2	TRBV19	NA	TRBJ2-2
TGTGCCAGCAGCTCCGACAGGAGCTCCTACGAGCAGTACTTC	CASSSDRSSYEQYF	NA	TRBV7-2	NA	TRBJ2-7
TGTGCCAGCAGTTCCCGCCTCAGGAACACTGAAGCTTTCTTT	CASSSRLRNTEAFF	NA	TRBV2	NA	TRBJ1-1
TGTGCCAGCAGCTTAGAAAACGGGAACACTGAAGCTTTCTTT	CASSLENGNTEAFF	NA	TRBV11-2	NA	TRBJ1-1
TGCGCCAGCAGCTTGTACCCAGGGGCCGGGGAGCTGTTTTTT	CASSLYPGAGELFF	NA	TRBV5-1	once	TRBJ2-2
TGTGCCACCGTAACCGGGACAGAGGACACCATATATTTT	CATVTGTEDTIYF	TRBD1	TRBV19	NA	TRBJ1-3
TGTGCCAGCAGTTTTACGGACAGCTACGAGCAGTACTTC	CASSFTDSYEQYF	NA	TRBV7-2	NA	TRBJ2-7
TGTGCCAGCTCACCACGGGAGAAAGAGACCCAGTACTTC	CASSPREKETQYF	NA	TRBV18	NA	TRBJ2-5
TGTGCCAGCAGCCAAGATCTCGCTAGCGGGGGCACAGATACGCAGTATTTT	CASSQDLASGGTDTQYF	TRBD2	TRBV4-2	NA	TRBJ2-3
TGTGCCAGCAGCGCGACAGGGGTCCTCCACTTT	CASSATGVLHF	TRBD1	TRBV5-6	NA	TRBJ1-6
TGCGCCAGCTACCCGGGGGGGGCCAATGAGCAGTTCTTC	CASYPGGANEQFF	TRBD2	TRBV5-1	NA	TRBJ2-1
TGCGCCAGCAGCCAAGGGGGGCCCTACGAGCAGTACTTC	CASSQGGPYEQYF	NA	TRBV4-1	NA	TRBJ2-7
TGTGCCAGCAGCTCGTTTACCGGGGAGCTGTTTTTT	CASSSFTGELFF	NA	TRBV7-3	NA	TRBJ2-2
TGTGCCAGCAGCTTGCGCACAGGGCCAGGCTCACCCCTCCACTTT	CASSLRTGPGSPLHF	NA	TRBV5-4	NA	TRBJ1-6
TGTGCCAGCAGCGTAGACCTAGCGCAAGAGCAGTACTTC	CASSVDLAQEQYF	NA	TRBV9	NA	TRBJ2-7
TGTGCCAGCAGCCGAGGGATCCGTGATTCCTACGAGCAGTACTTC	CASSRGIRDSYEQYF	NA	TRBV7-9	NA	TRBJ2-7
TGTGCCAGCACCCCAGGAGGTGCGGGCGCGGGGGTCCCCCTCCACTTT	CASTPGGAGAGVPLHF	NA	TRBV7-2	few	TRBJ1-6
TGTGCCAGCACCCAAGGGGGTGTGGAGACCCAGTACTTC	CASTQGGVETQYF	NA	TRBV11-2	NA	TRBJ2-5